These 20 T cell receptor beta chains originate from one sample sequenced in a study of cytomegalovirus exposure and HLA in healthy donors. Primers: 60 Vbeta forward and 13 Jbeta reverse. Libraries were prepared by immunoSEQ multiplex PCR; TCRdb keeps only in-frame clonotypes and omits some of them. The sample consists of 150,000 or so clones, roughly 66% of them appearing once. Sequencing input: PBMCs. All receptors come from a woman aged 18-29 years in good health and CMV-seronegative.

The V call is TRBV27, the J call TRBJ2-1; TRBD1 aligns across 7 bases. V dropped 4 bases and J dropped 5; count of bases not matched to a gene: 17. CDR1 MNHEY and CDR2 SMNVEV come from the germline V gene (reference sequence). This CDR3 is built from 18 residues. CDR3 nucleotide sequence: TGTGCCAGCAGTTCCCCCCTCGGGGCAGGGGGTAAAAACAATGAGCAGTTCTTC. Amino acid sequence: CASSSPLGAGGKNNEQFF.

This clone occurred a few times. The gene calls are TRBV5-5 and TRBJ1-5; the D is unclear. CDR3 length: 14 amino acids. Germline V lookup: CDR1 SGHKS, CDR2 YYEKEE (reference sequence). Trimming pared 4 bases from V and 0 bases from J, leaving 8 bases between. For the CDR3, the DNA is TGTGCCAGCAGCCGTGAGTATAGCAATCAGCCCCAGCATTTT. Protein: CASSREYSNQPQHF.

CDR3 sequence reads: CASPPGQGSGTEAFF. Here the CDR3 DNA reads TGTGCCAGCCCGCCGGGACAGGGATCGGGTACTGAAGCTTTCTTT. The chain employs TRBV2 and TRBJ1-1; 9 nucleotides line up with TRBD1. This CDR3 region has 15 residues. The germline CDR1 and CDR2 sequences are SNHLY and FYNNEI. With 8 bases clipped from V and 5 bases from J, the junction kept 12 bases outside the gene matches. Full variable domain (missing parts from reference TRBV2 and TRBJ1-1): EPEVTQTPSHQVTQMGQEVILRCVPISNHLYFYWYRQILGQKVEFLVSFYNNEISEKSEIFDDQFSVERPDGSNFTLKIRSTKLEDSAMYFCASPPGQGSGTEAFFGQGTRLTVV.

The rearrangement joins TRBV15 to TRBJ2-1; 8 bases align to TRBD2. V lost 4 bases, J lost 5 bases, and 4 bases stayed unmatched. CDR3 length: 14 amino acids. Germline CDR1 reads LNHNV; CDR2 reads YYDKDF (reference sequence). CDR3 sequence reads: CATSKLLADNEQFF. Written as DNA, the CDR3 is TGTGCCACCAGCAAGCTACTAGCGGACAATGAGCAGTTCTTC.

The sample holds a few counts of this clone. The J gene is TRBJ1-2, the V gene TRBV29-1; D possibly corresponds to TRBD1 (5 bases). This CDR3 spans 13 amino acids. V was cut by 1 base and J by 1 base, with 7 bases left in between. Germline CDR1 is SQVTM and CDR2 is ANQGSEA. CDR3: CSVEGGGNYGYTF. CDR3 sequence (DNA): TGCAGCGTTGAAGGGGGCGGTAACTATGGCTACACCTTC.

The genes are TRBV29-1 and TRBJ1-2; TRBD1 matches 12 bases. Trimming cost V 3 bases and J 8 bases; bases outside gene matches: 4. This CDR3 region has 13 residues. The V gene's germline CDR1 is SQVTM and CDR2 ANQGSEA. CDR3: CSVDGTGGAGYTF. The CDR3 coding sequence is TGCAGCGTTGACGGGACAGGGGGCGCGGGCTACACCTTC.

V is TRBV15 and J is TRBJ2-2; D unclear. In germline, CDR1 is LNHNV, CDR2 YYDKDF (reference sequence). Trimming took 5 bases from V and 5 from J, leaving 12 bases between them. CDR3 length: 14 amino acids. The DNA of the CDR3 is TGTGCCACCAGCCTCGCCCCGAGGACCGGGGAGCTGTTTTTT. Translating it yields CATSLAPRTGELFF.

The rearrangement uses TRBV9 and TRBJ1-2, with D maybe TRBD1 (6 bases). The CDR3 runs to 15 residues. Germline CDR1 is SGDLS and CDR2 is YYNGEE. The V gene lost 0 bases and the J gene lost 1 base, with 10 bases spanning the gap. CDR3 residues: CASSVGQDNNYGYTF. The DNA for the CDR3 is TGTGCCAGCAGCGTAGGACAGGACAATAACTATGGCTACACCTTC.

This clone was seen a few times. The gene calls are TRBV7-2 and TRBJ2-7; 10 nucleotides align to TRBD1. With V trimmed by 5 bases and J by 2 bases, 12 bases remained unmatched. The germline CDR1 and CDR2 sequences are SGHTA and FQGNSA. The CDR3 runs 17 residues. CDR3 protein: CASSRPQDRGSAYEQYF. DNA of the CDR3: TGTGCCAGCAGCCGCCCCCAGGACAGGGGGTCAGCCTACGAGCAGTACTTC.

The chain recombines TRBV25-1 with TRBJ2-5; tentative D call: TRBD2 (5 bases). Deletions cut 1 base from V and 5 bases from J, with 14 bases between. Germline V lookup: CDR1 MGHDK, CDR2 SYGVNS. This CDR3 has 15 amino acids. CDR3 amino acids: CASSEWGVGPETQYF. Written as DNA, the CDR3 is TGTGCCAGCAGTGAATGGGGAGTTGGCCCGGAGACCCAGTACTTC.

This clone occurred a few times. The chain recombines TRBV10-1 with TRBJ2-1; D might be TRBD2 (8 bases). The V end lost 6 bases, the J end lost 4 bases, and 16 bases lay between the germline ends. The CDR3 runs 15 residues. Germline CDR1 is WNHNN and CDR2 is SYGVQD (reference sequence). As DNA, the CDR3 is TGCGCCAGCAGCGGGGGGGGGACAGCGTACAATGAGCAGTTCTTC. Protein product: CASSGGGTAYNEQFF.

The chain employs TRBV6-6 and TRBJ1-2; no definite D call. Trimming stripped 6 bases from V and 4 bases from J, with 15 bases between. The CDR3 runs to 14 residues. Germline-derived CDR1 and CDR2 are MNHNY and SVGAGI (reference sequence). CDR3 residues: CASSPPPGPYGYTF. The DNA for the CDR3 is TGTGCCAGCAGCCCACCCCCCGGTCCCTATGGCTACACCTTC.

On this clone: This sample includes further DNA sequences coding for the same CDR3. The rearrangement links TRBV6-5 to TRBJ1-2, with D hard to call. The germline gives CDR1 MNHEY, CDR2 SVGAGI. The V end lost 2 bases, the J end lost 3 bases, and 13 bases lay between the germline ends. The length of the CDR3 is 15 residues. CDR3 bases: TGTGCCAGCAGTTACCGCGCAACGAGGGACTATGGCTACACCTTC. This encodes CASSYRATRDYGYTF.

The chain recombines TRBV6-5 with TRBJ2-3; D unclear. V was cut by 6 bases and J by 0 bases, with 10 bases left in between. The germline CDR1 and CDR2 sequences are MNHEY and SVGAGI. The CDR3 covers 14 residues. CDR3 nucleotide sequence: TGTGCCAGCAGGATAGACTCTAGCACAGATACGCAGTATTTT. Translating gives CASRIDSSTDTQYF.

The genes are TRBV2 and TRBJ2-1; possibly TRBD1 for D (5 bases). CDR3 length: 13 residues. Trimming pared 6 bases from V and 4 bases from J, leaving 10 bases between. Germline V gene data show CDR1 as SNHLY and CDR2 as FYNNEI. The CDR3 reads CASRGQGYNEQFF. CDR3 nucleotide sequence: TGTGCCAGCAGGGGTCAGGGTTACAATGAGCAGTTCTTC.

V is TRBV2 and J is TRBJ1-5; D unclear. The V end was cut by 7 bases, the J end by 4 bases, with 8 bases between. The CDR3 is 12 amino acids. CDR1 and CDR2 from the germline V gene are SNHLY and FYNNEI. The CDR3 nucleotides read TGTGCCAGCAATGCGGTAAATCAGCCCCAGCATTTT. It specifies CASNAVNQPQHF.

The V gene is TRBV6-5, the J gene TRBJ1-2, with a weak D call TRBD1 (6 bases). Germline V gives CDR1 MNHEY, CDR2 SVGAGI. Trimming took 6 bases from V and 3 from J, leaving 11 bases between them. The CDR3 has 13 amino acids. CDR3: CASSVQGDYGYTF. In nucleotides, the CDR3 is TGTGCCAGCAGCGTACAGGGTGACTATGGCTACACCTTC.

The rearrangement uses TRBV4-1 and TRBJ1-1; D gene uncertain. Germline loops: CDR1 MGHRA, CDR2 YSYEKL. This CDR3 has 14 amino acids. V gave up 1 base and J gave up 4 bases, with 10 bases separating them. CDR3 in amino acids: CASSQVGSFTEAFF. The CDR3 DNA follows: TGCGCCAGCAGCCAAGTGGGCAGTTTCACTGAAGCTTTCTTT.

A remark on this clone: The sample holds other DNA sequences that translate to the same CDR3. V and J are TRBV18 and TRBJ2-1, with D possibly TRBD2 on 5 matching bases. Germline-derived CDR1 and CDR2 are KGHSH and LQKENI. V lost 2 bases and J lost 5, with 10 bases in between. CDR3 size: 14 residues. The CDR3 reads CASSPGLADNEQFF. The CDR3 region has the DNA TGTGCCAGCTCACCAGGCCTAGCCGACAATGAGCAGTTCTTC.

The rearrangement joins TRBV18 to TRBJ2-7; weak D call: TRBD2 (5 bases). The CDR3 length is 13 residues. V was cut by 6 bases and J by 0 bases, with 9 bases left in between. CDR1 is KGHSH and CDR2 is LQKENI in the germline V gene. For the CDR3, the DNA is TGTGCCAGCTCCGCGGGCGACTCCTACGAGCAGTACTTC. Protein sequence: CASSAGDSYEQYF.